The TCR beta chain described here comes from a study of blood T cell repertoires in COVID-19. The CDR3 extends over 14 amino acids. Germline V gene lookup returns CDR1 MDHEN and CDR2 SYDVKM. After removal of 7 bases from V and 4 bases from J, the junction contained 7 bases not matched to a gene. Assay used: immunoSEQ multiplex PCR; TCRdb lists only in-frame clones, some missing. The sample has some 240,000 clones; 82% are singletons. The TCR sequence derives from a woman in her 70s with COVID-19, enrolled during active disease. This chain uses TRBV28 with TRBJ2-7; 10 bases line up with TRBD2. Material for sequencing was peripheral blood. CDR3 sequence: CASKGTSVIYEQYF. The CDR3 DNA follows: TGTGCCAGCAAAGGGACTAGCGTTATTTACGAGCAGTACTTC.